A selection of T cell receptor beta chains follows, all from one sample in a study of Graves' ophthalmopathy and Graves' hyperthyroidism. TCRdb re-analysed the multiplex PCR reads in MiXCR, keeping a single row per CDR3 protein. Counted here are about half a million distinct CDR3 sequences, roughly 14% occurring once; the ten biggest clones make up 9.8%. Material for sequencing was blood. Receptors originate from a woman aged 25 to 45 with Graves' ophthalmopathy. CDR3s include the opening cysteine and the closing phenylalanine or tryptophan. Fields, in order: clone size, D gene, J gene, V gene, CDR3 DNA, CDR3 protein. The D gene is left open where the match is weak. Clone size, where shown, is once, few, many, or a class for clones that have expanded.

>many|-|TRBJ2-5|TRBV11-2
TGTGCCAGCAGCGCCAACCTCGGACTCCGGCCGGGGACCCAGTACTTC
CASSANLGLRPGTQYF
>-|-|TRBJ2-5|TRBV5-1
TGCGCCAGCAGCTTGGTTGTCAGACGGTACCAAGAGACCCAGTACTTC
CASSLVVRRYQETQYF
>few|-|TRBJ1-5|TRBV30
TGTGCCTGGAGTCAAGGGCCACTTCAGCCCCAGCATTTT
CAWSQGPLQPQHF
>many|TRBD1|TRBJ1-1|TRBV4-1
TGCGCCAGCAGCGTATTTGGGACAGGGCAGGTAAACACTGAAGCTTTCTTT
CASSVFGTGQVNTEAFF
>many|-|TRBJ2-7|TRBV10-3
-
CAIRVGTGAMYF
>many|-|TRBJ2-7|TRBV20-1
TGCAGTGCTAACAGGGATGGGGGGCAGTACTTC
CSANRDGGQYF
>many|TRBD1|TRBJ2-5|TRBV9
TGTGCCAGCAGCGTAGGGAACAGGGGTGAGACCCAGTACTTC
CASSVGNRGETQYF
>many|TRBD1|TRBJ2-7|TRBV2
TGTGCCAGCAGTGAATACGGGCGGGACAGGGATCACGAGCAGTACTTC
CASSEYGRDRDHEQYF
>many|-|TRBJ2-7|TRBV29-1
TGCAGCGTTGAATATCCAGGGGCAAGAGAGCAGTACTTC
CSVEYPGAREQYF
>-|-|TRBJ2-7|TRBV6-5
TGTGCCAGCAGTTTTACAGACGGAGCCTCCTACGAGCAGTACTTC
CASSFTDGASYEQYF
>-|-|TRBJ1-1|TRBV12-3/TRBV12-4
TGTGCCAGCAGACAGCAGGGGCGTGAAGCTTTCTTT
CASRQQGREAFF
>many|TRBD2|TRBJ2-3|TRBV20-1
TGCAGTGCTAGAAAACTACTAGCGGGAGAGGTAGATACGCAGTATTTT
CSARKLLAGEVDTQYF
>-|TRBD2|TRBJ2-7|TRBV20-1
TGCAGTGCTAGATACCAGAGGAGCGGGGGTCCCTACGAGCAGTACTTC
CSARYQRSGGPYEQYF
>many|TRBD2|TRBJ2-5|TRBV12-3/TRBV12-4
TGTGCCAGCAGTTTAATGGCCAGCGGGAGATTTGAACATGACAAGGAGACCCAGTACTTC
CASSLMASGRFEHDKETQYF
>-|-|TRBJ1-5|TRBV4-3
TGCGCCAGCAGCCCGTGGGGTATCCAAACAAAGTTTAGCAATCAGCCCCAGCATTTT
CASSPWGIQTKFSNQPQHF
>many|TRBD1|TRBJ1-1|TRBV24-1
TGTGCCACCAGGGAGACAGGGGCGAACACTGAAGCTTTCTTT
CATRETGANTEAFF